The rows below give T cell receptor beta chains drawn from one sample of a study of blood T cells in healthy people across ages. TCRdb called the 5' RACE reads again in MiXCR, with one record for every CDR3 protein. This sample has approximately 490,000 distinct CDR3 sequences, with under 30% found just once. This same sample was also taken into another study, of T cells of mothers and their children.

The sequencing sample was made of blood. All receptors come from a boy aged 10-17 years in good health. Each CDR3 is given with its conserved first and last residue. D genes are given only for firm matches. Some rows have no size entry. The others give once, few or many, or a class for an expanded clone.

abundance | len | j_gene | d_gene | v_gene | CDR3aa | CDR3nt
- | 16 | TRBJ2-5 | TRBD2 | TRBV11-3 | CASSPGGLAGEETQYF | TGTGCCAGCAGCCCGGGCGGGCTAGCGGGCGAAGAGACCCAGTACTTC
- | 16 | TRBJ2-3 | TRBD2 | TRBV20-1 | CSAPSPISGRTDTQYF | TGCAGTGCTCCTAGCCCGATTAGCGGGCGCACAGATACGCAGTATTTT
few | 13 | TRBJ1-5 | - | TRBV20-1 | CSAHSQGNQPQHF | TGCAGTGCGCACAGCCAGGGTAATCAGCCCCAGCATTTT
few | 21 | TRBJ1-2 | TRBD1 | TRBV14 | CASSRPKKVRDRVGVNYGYTF | TGTGCCAGCAGTCGACCTAAAAAAGTCCGAGACAGGGTCGGCGTTAACTATGGCTACACCTTC
many | 11 | TRBJ2-7 | - | TRBV28 | CASGRSYEQYF | TGTGCCAGCGGACGGTCCTACGAGCAGTACTTC
- | 13 | TRBJ1-2 | TRBD1 | TRBV30 | CAWSVQGAYGYTF | TGTGCCTGGAGTGTACAGGGGGCCTATGGCTACACCTTC
- | 13 | TRBJ1-2 | - | TRBV12-3/TRBV12-4 | CASSLVLGNGYTF | TGTGCCAGCAGTCTTGTATTGGGGAATGGCTACACCTTC
many | 13 | TRBJ2-5 | - | TRBV12-3/TRBV12-4 | CASRGDNQETQYF | TGTGCCAGCAGAGGGGACAACCAAGAGACCCAGTACTTC
few | 17 | TRBJ2-1 | TRBD2 | TRBV5-1 | CASRYIQGGSSYNEQFF | TGCGCCAGCAGGTATATTCAGGGAGGGAGCTCCTACAATGAGCAGTTCTTC
few | 18 | TRBJ1-2 | - | TRBV29-1 | CSVELWLAAEVTYYGYTF | TGCAGCGTTGAGCTATGGTTGGCGGCTGAAGTAACCTACTATGGCTACACCTTC
few | 12 | TRBJ2-1 | - | TRBV6-2/TRBV6-3 | CASSWTWDEQFF | TGTGCCAGCAGTTGGACCTGGGATGAGCAGTTCTTC
few | 14 | TRBJ2-7 | - | TRBV4-3 | CASSQGVSTYEQYF | TGCGCCAGCAGCCAGGGGGTCAGCACCTACGAGCAGTACTTC
few | 15 | TRBJ2-7 | TRBD2 | TRBV5-6 | CASSFVREGSYEQYF | TGTGCCAGCAGCTTTGTGCGGGAGGGATCCTACGAGCAGTACTTC
- | 14 | TRBJ1-6 | - | TRBV5-1 | CASSPERGDSPLHF | TGCGCCAGCAGCCCCGAGCGGGGAGATTCACCCCTCCACTTT
few | 15 | TRBJ2-1 | - | TRBV7-2 | CASSSQNGGYNEQFF | TGTGCCAGCAGCTCTCAAAACGGAGGCTACAATGAGCAGTTCTTC
few | 15 | TRBJ2-2 | - | TRBV3-1 | CASSRPLGGGGELFF | TGTGCCAGCAGCCGGCCTCTGGGCGGCGGCGGGGAGCTGTTTTTT
- | 18 | TRBJ2-1 | - | TRBV11-2 | CASSLVSMAGGSYNEQFF | TGTGCCAGCAGCTTAGTATCGATGGCAGGGGGGTCCTACAATGAGCAGTTCTTC
- | 15 | TRBJ2-5 | - | TRBV12-3/TRBV12-4 | CASSFFANQGETQYF | TGTGCCAGCAGTTTCTTTGCTAACCAGGGAGAGACCCAGTACTTC
- | 14 | TRBJ2-3 | - | TRBV7-2 | CASSLGGVTDTQSF | TGTGCCAGCAGCTTAGGGGGGGTCACAGATACGCAGTCTTTT
- | 19 | TRBJ2-7 | TRBD2 | TRBV13 | CASSLIAGEDTASIYEQYF | TGTGCCAGCAGCCTAATAGCGGGAGAAGATACCGCGAGTATTTACGAGCAGTACTTC
- | 14 | TRBJ2-7 | TRBD1 | TRBV10-3 | CAITPGQGVHEQYF | TGTGCCATCACCCCGGGGCAGGGGGTCCACGAGCAGTACTTC
- | 15 | TRBJ2-7 | - | TRBV7-9 | CASSLGLLVGDEQYF | TGTGCCAGCAGCTTAGGGCTTTTAGTGGGGGACGAGCAGTACTTC
- | 14 | TRBJ2-1 | - | TRBV10-2 | CASRPGRIYNEQFF | TGCGCCAGCAGGCCGGGGAGAATCTACAATGAGCAGTTCTTC
once | 15 | TRBJ2-5 | TRBD2 | TRBV9 | CASSVAAGGGESLYF | TGTGCCAGCAGCGTAGCAGCGGGGGGTGGAGAGTCCCTGTACTTC
few | 17 | TRBJ1-1 | - | TRBV30 | CAWSKDIFLGVNTEAFF | TGTGCCTGGAGTAAGGACATCTTCCTAGGGGTGAACACTGAAGCTTTCTTT
- | 15 | TRBJ2-3 | - | TRBV5-1 | CASSLGLKPTDTQYF | TGCGCCAGCAGCTTGGGCCTAAAACCCACAGATACGCAGTATTTT
many | 12 | TRBJ1-2 | - | TRBV2 | CASSEWGYGYTF | TGTGCCAGCAGTGAGTGGGGGTATGGCTACACCTTC
few | 12 | TRBJ2-1 | - | TRBV6-4 | CASSSGTGEQFF | TGTGCCAGCAGTTCGGGGACGGGAGAGCAGTTCTTC
few | 14 | TRBJ1-2 | - | TRBV6-6 | CASRITGQLYGYTF | TGTGCCAGCAGGATTACCGGACAGCTATATGGCTACACCTTC
- | 14 | TRBJ2-3 | - | TRBV29-1 | CSVEDRPSTDTQYF | TGCAGCGTTGAAGATAGACCTAGCACAGATACGCAGTATTTT
few | 18 | TRBJ2-4 | TRBD1 | TRBV2 | CASSSGTVPQLAKNIQYF | TGTGCCAGCAGTTCCGGGACAGTACCACAGCTAGCCAAAAACATTCAGTACTTC
few | 14 | TRBJ1-5 | TRBD1 | TRBV28 | CASSSTGHVQPQHF | TGTGCCAGCAGTTCGACAGGGCACGTACAGCCCCAGCATTTT
few | 14 | TRBJ2-3 | - | TRBV28 | CASIKGGASDTQYF | TGTGCCAGCATAAAGGGGGGGGCGTCAGATACGCAGTATTTT
- | 12 | TRBJ1-4 | - | TRBV27 | CASSFRGEKLFF | TGTGCCAGCAGTTTCAGAGGCGAAAAACTGTTTTTT
few | 12 | TRBJ2-7 | - | TRBV6-1 | CASSWERSEQYF | TGTGCCAGCAGTTGGGAAAGGTCCGAGCAGTACTTC
few | 15 | TRBJ2-3 | TRBD2 | TRBV12-3/TRBV12-4 | CASSFFTSGTDTQYF | TGTGCCAGCAGTTTTTTTACTAGCGGCACAGATACGCAGTATTTT
- | 16 | TRBJ2-4 | - | TRBV15 | CATSTGGTVGENIQYF | TGTGCCACCAGTACCGGGGGGACAGTGGGGGAAAACATTCAGTACTTC
few | 14 | TRBJ1-1 | - | TRBV5-1 | CASSLASGRPEAFF | TGCGCCAGCAGCTTGGCCTCTGGGAGGCCTGAAGCTTTCTTT
- | 14 | TRBJ1-5 | TRBD1 | TRBV28 | CASSGGTGNQPQHF | TGTGCCAGCAGTGGGGGGACAGGCAATCAGCCCCAGCATTTT
- | 15 | TRBJ2-5 | - | TRBV7-9 | CASSSRRQGGETQYF | TGTGCCAGCAGCTCTCGCAGGCAGGGGGGAGAGACCCAGTACTTC
- | 16 | TRBJ2-1 | TRBD2 | TRBV12-3/TRBV12-4 | CASSRPTSGSYNEQFF | TGTGCCAGCAGCAGACCCACTAGCGGGAGCTACAATGAGCAGTTCTTC
- | 14 | TRBJ2-7 | - | TRBV7-2 | CASSPEVSRHEQYF | TGTGCCAGCAGCCCAGAGGTCAGTCGGCACGAGCAGTACTTC
many | 14 | TRBJ2-1 | - | TRBV10-3 | CAISEGSSYNEQFF | TGTGCCATCAGTGAAGGCAGCTCCTACAATGAGCAGTTCTTC
- | 12 | TRBJ1-5 | - | TRBV5-6 | CAGYGGGQPQHF | TGTGCCGGCTACGGGGGCGGTCAGCCCCAGCATTTT
many | 15 | TRBJ2-3 | - | TRBV29-1 | CSVTPYGLFTDTQYF | TGCAGCGTCACCCCATACGGACTATTCACAGATACGCAGTATTTT
- | 18 | TRBJ2-1 | - | TRBV21-1 | CASSKGPQRECSYNEQFF | TGTGCCAGCAGCAAAGGCCCCCAGCGGGAGTGTTCCTACAATGAGCAGTTCTTC
- | 14 | TRBJ2-3 | - | TRBV20-1 | CSARDSQSTDTQYF | TGCAGTGCTAGAGATTCTCAGAGCACAGATACGCAGTATTTT
- | 15 | TRBJ2-5 | - | TRBV6-5 | CASSYNPGSKETQYF | TGTGCCAGCAGCTACAATCCAGGGTCTAAAGAGACCCAGTACTTC
few | 13 | TRBJ1-4 | - | TRBV5-1 | CASGLQPNEKLFF | TGCGCCAGCGGGCTCCAACCTAATGAAAAACTGTTTTTT
few | 14 | TRBJ2-1 | TRBD2 | TRBV28 | CASGTGGGFGEQFF | TGTGCCAGCGGCACCGGGGGGGGTTTTGGTGAGCAGTTCTTC
- | 17 | TRBJ2-5 | TRBD2 | TRBV7-9 | CASSRGTSGEPRETQYF | TGTGCCAGCAGCCGAGGGACTAGCGGAGAACCTAGGGAGACCCAGTACTTC